This record concerns one TCR beta chain sequence. The data were obtained in a study of T-cell reconstitution after alpha-beta-depleted transplantation in children. The germline V gene has CDR1 SGHRS and CDR2 YFSETQ. Trimming removed 2 bases from V and 1 base from J, with 7 bases in between. There are 13 residues in the CDR3. During its preparation, the TCRbeta library received unique molecular identifiers. TCRdb re-called the PCR reads with MiXCR, one entry per CDR3 protein. Among some 200,000 distinct CDR3 sequences, over 9.5% were seen once, and the ten largest hold roughly 5.1%. The chain employs TRBV5-1 and TRBJ2-7; no firm D call. The TCR originated in a human donor who donated a stem cell graft to a child with SCID. The source was PBMCs from the stem cell graft donor, collected from the stem cell graft. The CDR3 coding sequence is TGCGCCAGCAGCTTTAGCAGATCCTACGAGCAGTACTTC. Translated: CASSFSRSYEQYF.